These T cell receptor beta chains were read from a single sample in a study of T cell repertoires in cytomegalovirus infection. TCRdb used MiXCR to reprocess the reads, holding one entry per CDR3 protein. The table includes 510,000 or so distinct CDR3 sequences, around 27% detected once. The sample comprised PBMCs. These receptors were obtained from a human donor in good health (CMV status not recorded). Some clones in this sample may be carry-over from other donors' samples. The CDR3 runs from the conserved cysteine through the conserved F or W. D genes are given only for firm matches. Not every row has a clone size; where given, it reads once, few, many or a size class.

v_call	clone_size	j_call	d_call	cdr3_aa	cdr3_nt
TRBV15	-	TRBJ2-3	-	CATSRDWTSTDTQYF	TGTGCCACCAGCAGAGATTGGACCTCAACAGATACGCAGTATTTT
TRBV12-3/TRBV12-4	-	TRBJ2-7	-	CASSLVGQAASEQYF	TGTGCCAGCAGTTTGGTGGGACAAGCAGCCTCCGAGCAGTACTTC
TRBV18	-	TRBJ2-1	-	CASSPKGGYNEQFF	TGTGCCAGCTCACCGAAGGGGGGTTACAATGAGCAGTTCTTC
TRBV7-9	many	TRBJ2-3	TRBD2	CASSGAGGITSTDTQYF	TGTGCCAGCAGCGGAGCGGGAGGCATTACTAGCACAGATACGCAGTATTTT
TRBV20-1	once	TRBJ2-3	TRBD2	CSATRLAGDETDTQYF	TGCAGTGCTACCCGACTAGCGGGAGATGAAACAGATACGCAGTATTTT
TRBV6-4	-	TRBJ2-1	TRBD2	CASSPSGLAGGGEQFF	TGTGCCAGCAGTCCCTCGGGACTAGCGGGAGGAGGTGAGCAGTTCTTC
TRBV7-2	-	TRBJ2-1	-	CASSLGGPRVVDEQFF	TGTGCCAGCAGCTTAGGTGGGCCGCGGGTTGTCGATGAGCAGTTCTTC
TRBV15	few	TRBJ2-1	TRBD2	CATSRDLAGGPREQFF	TGTGCCACCAGCAGAGACCTAGCGGGAGGGCCCAGAGAGCAGTTCTTC
TRBV7-8	-	TRBJ2-7	TRBD1	CASSRDRGREQYF	TGTGCCAGCAGCCGGGACAGGGGGCGCGAGCAGTACTTC
TRBV15	few	TRBJ2-5	-	CATSRGWVQETQYF	TGTGCCACCAGCAGAGGATGGGTCCAAGAGACCCAGTACTTC
TRBV29-1	-	TRBJ1-2	-	CSVEEAWGRANGYTF	TGCAGCGTTGAAGAGGCCTGGGGCAGGGCCAATGGCTACACCTTC
TRBV6-1	-	TRBJ1-6	-	CASSLTQRDSPLHF	TGTGCCAGCAGCTTGACACAAAGGGATTCACCCCTCCACTTT
TRBV6-2/TRBV6-3	-	TRBJ2-1	-	CASSMGLPSSYNEQFF	TGTGCCAGCAGCATGGGACTTCCGAGCTCCTACAATGAGCAGTTCTTC
TRBV7-6	many	TRBJ2-7	TRBD1	CASSSQGQGGYEQYF	TGTGCCAGCAGCTCCCAGGGACAGGGTGGCTACGAGCAGTACTTC
TRBV11-2	-	TRBJ2-3	-	CASSLEVVTDTRYF	TGTGCCAGCAGCTTAGAAGTCGTCACAGATACGCGGTATTTT
TRBV7-9	-	TRBJ2-7	TRBD2	CASSLVASGSYEQYF	TGTGCCAGCAGCTTAGTGGCTAGCGGGAGTTACGAGCAGTACTTC
TRBV25-1	few	TRBJ1-1	-	CASSNYQGNTEAFF	TGTGCCAGCTCAAACTATCAGGGGAACACTGAAGCTTTCTTT
TRBV28	-	TRBJ1-5	TRBD1	CASSFPAHRGRSNQPQHF	TGTGCCAGCAGTTTCCCTGCACACAGGGGTAGGAGCAATCAGCCCCAGCATTTT
TRBV6-8	-	TRBJ1-2	-	CASSYSYADYGYTF	TGTGCCAGCAGTTACTCGTACGCAGACTATGGCTACACCTTC
TRBV24-1	-	TRBJ2-5	-	CATSVAGKETQYF	TGTGCCACCAGTGTGGCAGGGAAGGAGACCCAGTACTTC
TRBV20-1	-	TRBJ1-4	-	CSAPNPNEKLFF	TGCAGTGCTCCCAACCCTAATGAAAAACTGTTTTTT
TRBV12-3/TRBV12-4	few	TRBJ1-1	-	CASREGALNTEAFF	TGTGCCAGCAGGGAGGGCGCCTTGAACACTGAAGCTTTCTTT
TRBV10-3	-	TRBJ2-3	-	CAMASTDTQYF	TGTGCCATGGCTTCCACAGATACGCAGTATTTT
TRBV19	few	TRBJ1-5	-	CASSKVPGAGQPQHF	TGTGCCAGTAGTAAAGTTCCGGGGGCGGGTCAGCCCCAGCATTTT
TRBV6-2/TRBV6-3	-	TRBJ1-2	-	CASSYNGHPSGYGYTF	TGTGCCAGCAGTTACAACGGACACCCCTCCGGCTATGGCTACACCTTC